A single sample gave rise to the 27 T cell receptor beta chains below, sequenced in a study of blood T cells in healthy people across ages. Together with a sample-barcoded 5' primer, a J-beta primer mix was included in a second PCR lasting roughly 6 to 12 cycles. TCRdb analysed the 5' RACE reads with MiXCR anew, one entry per CDR3 protein. The sample has around 1.5 million distinct CDR3 sequences; around 35% are singletons. The sample taken for sequencing was blood. The receptors here all came from a woman aged 25 to 45 in good health.

The V gene is TRBV11-2, the J gene TRBJ2-5; 13 nucleotides match TRBD2. Germline loops: CDR1 SGHAT, CDR2 FQNNGV. With V trimmed by 4 bases and J by 5 bases, 7 bases remained unmatched. This CDR3 comprises 16 residues. DNA for the CDR3: TGTGCCAGCAGCTCGGGACTAGCGGGAAAAGGGGAGACCCAGTACTTC. Protein: CASSSGLAGKGETQYF.

The chain joins TRBV25-1 to TRBJ2-7; weak D call: TRBD2 (6 bases). Deletions cut 1 base from V and 4 bases from J, with 14 bases between. Germline assignment: CDR1 MGHDK and CDR2 SYGVNS. The CDR3 is 15 amino acids. The CDR3 DNA reads TGTGCCAGCAGTGAATCCCACGGAGGGATGTACGAGCAGTACTTC. It translates to CASSESHGGMYEQYF.

The CDR3 coding sequence is TGTGCCGTCAAGAGACAGGGGGCCGAAGAGACCCAGTACTTC. This codes for CAVKRQGAEETQYF. The gene calls are TRBV10-3 and TRBJ2-5, with TRBD1 identical over 10 bases. V shed 11 bases and J 3 bases; nucleotides not matched to a gene: 9. The germline V gene encodes CDR1 ENHRY and CDR2 SYGVKD. The CDR3 extends over 14 amino acids.

The chain links TRBV7-2 to TRBJ1-1; possible D gene TRBD1, 5 bases. V lost 1 base to trimming and J lost 3 bases, with 24 bases between them. CDR3 length: 19 amino acids. Germline assignment: CDR1 SGHTA and CDR2 FQGNSA. The DNA of the CDR3 is TGTGCCAGCAGCTTAGTTGGAAACATAGGGGCGAGGCGCGACACTGAAGCTTTCTTT. It codes for CASSLVGNIGARRDTEAFF.

This chain uses TRBV11-1 with TRBJ2-1, with 10 positions matching TRBD1. From germline, CDR1 is SGHAT and CDR2 FQDESV (reference sequence). With V trimmed by 5 bases and J by 5 bases, 12 bases remained unmatched. The CDR3 runs 17 residues. CDR3 protein: CASSTWTGGLYNNEQFF. DNA for the CDR3: TGTGCCAGCAGCACCTGGACAGGGGGACTGTATAACAATGAGCAGTTCTTC. The entire variable domain, with the rest obtained from reference TRBV11-1 and TRBJ2-1, is as follows: EAEVAQSPRYKITEKSQAVAFWCDPISGHATLYWYRQILGQGPELLVQFQDESVVDDSQLPKDRFSAERLKGVDSTLKIQPAELGDSAMYLCASSTWTGGLYNNEQFFGPGTRLTVL.

Concerning this clonotype: A read error may be the cause here, since a much bigger clone is one base away. The rearrangement links TRBV20-1 to TRBJ2-7; 7 nucleotides agree with TRBD2. J gave up 3 bases and V 2 bases, and 7 bases lay outside the gene matches. Germline V lookup: CDR1 DFQATT, CDR2 SNEGSKA (reference sequence). This CDR3 contains 14 residues. This CDR3 is CSARIQRGVYEQYF. As DNA, the CDR3 is TGCAGTGCTAGAATCCAGCGGGGAGTCTACGAGCAGTACTTC.

On this clonotype: A junction boundary mismatches the germline segment, possibly from a read error. The V gene is TRBV6-6, the J gene TRBJ2-3, with a weak D call TRBD2 (6 bases). Germline CDR1 is MNHNY and CDR2 is SVGAGI (reference sequence). This CDR3 has 15 residues. In DNA, the CDR3 is TGTGCCGGCAGTCGCTCTAGCGTAAGCACAGATACGCAGTATTTT. Translated: CAGSRSSVSTDTQYF.

The chain joins TRBV6-1 to TRBJ2-7, with 12 bases aligning to TRBD2. The V segment lost 10 bases and the J segment 2 bases; nucleotides outside the gene matches: 6. The CDR3 sequence is 14 residues long. Germline CDR1 reads MNHNS; CDR2 reads SASEGT. The CDR3 region is CATQRLAGAYEQYF. The CDR3 DNA reads as TGTGCCACCCAGAGACTAGCGGGAGCCTACGAGCAGTACTTC.

The rearrangement uses TRBV27 and TRBJ2-5; D gene unclear. V dropped 1 base and J dropped 0 bases, with 12 bases sitting between them. In germline, CDR1 is MNHEY, CDR2 SMNVEV (reference sequence). CDR3 length: 16 residues. In DNA form, the CDR3 reads TGTGCCAGCAGTTTATATCCCGGCAGCCACCAAGAGACCCAGTACTTC. Protein product: CASSLYPGSHQETQYF.

This sequence joins TRBV6-1 and TRBJ1-1; the D is unclear. In germline, CDR1 is MNHNS, CDR2 SASEGT. CDR3 length: 13 amino acids. Trimming took off 8 bases at V and 1 base at J, with 11 bases between the two ends. The CDR3 DNA follows: TGTGCCAGCTTCGGGGTAGCGAACACTGAAGCTTTCTTT. Amino acid sequence: CASFGVANTEAFF.

This clonotype was seen more than once but under ten times. The rearrangement links TRBV28 to TRBJ2-1, with D hard to call. The CDR3 is 15 amino acids. Germline V gene lookup returns CDR1 MDHEN and CDR2 SYDVKM. Trimming cost V 6 bases and J 0 bases, with 12 bases left between them. The CDR3 nucleotides are TGTGCCAGCAGGAGAGATACGAGCTCCTACAATGAGCAGTTCTTC. This translates into CASRRDTSSYNEQFF.

This clonotype has only a few counts. The J gene is TRBJ2-1, the V gene TRBV20-1; 12 bases are shared with TRBD2. This CDR3 comprises 15 residues. Germline values: CDR1 DFQATT, CDR2 SNEGSKA (reference sequence). After removal of 0 bases from V and 8 bases from J, the junction contained 5 bases not matched to a gene. The CDR3 sequence is CSARDPSGRGDEQFF. In nucleotides, the CDR3 is TGCAGTGCTAGAGATCCTAGCGGGAGGGGCGATGAGCAGTTCTTC.

This clonotype was seen a handful of times. The J gene is TRBJ2-1, the V gene TRBV4-1, with 13 bases aligning to TRBD2. V shed 4 bases, J shed 2 bases, and the junction held 5 bases outside the gene matches. Germline CDR1 MGHRA, CDR2 YSYEKL. CDR3 length: 17 residues. CDR3: CASSPLAGGITYNEQFF. CDR3 coding DNA: TGCGCCAGCAGCCCACTAGCGGGGGGGATCACCTACAATGAGCAGTTCTTC.

This clonotype was recorded a few times. This rearrangement joins TRBV20-1 to TRBJ2-1; D might be TRBD2 (7 bases). V lost 6 bases and J 4 bases, leaving 16 bases between the germline ends. Per the germline V gene, CDR1 is DFQATT and CDR2 is SNEGSKA (reference sequence). CDR3 length: 14 residues. CDR3: CSAKGGSVYNEQFF. For the CDR3, the DNA is TGCAGTGCCAAGGGGGGGTCGGTTTACAATGAGCAGTTCTTC.

This clonotype was observed a few times. The V gene is TRBV29-1, the J gene TRBJ1-1; D is unresolved. V was trimmed by 4 bases and J by 8 bases, leaving 14 bases between them. Germline CDR1 reads SQVTM; CDR2 reads ANQGSEA. CDR3 length equals 12 residues. The CDR3 DNA sequence: TGCAGCGTTGCAAACCTTGGCCCCGAAGCTTTCTTT. It codes for CSVANLGPEAFF.

This clonotype has more than one count but fewer than ten. This chain joins TRBV20-1 and TRBJ1-1; 7 nucleotides agree with TRBD1. The germline V gene encodes CDR1 DFQATT and CDR2 SNEGSKA (reference sequence). CDR3 length equals 13 residues. V lost 8 bases to trimming and J lost 1 base; unmatched junction nucleotides: 7. In DNA form, the CDR3 reads TGCAGTCCAGACAGGGTCGGGAACACTGAAGCTTTCTTT. Translated: CSPDRVGNTEAFF.

This clonotype was counted only a few times. This chain links TRBV28 with TRBJ2-5; 10 nucleotides match TRBD1. The V gene's germline CDR1 is MDHEN and CDR2 SYDVKM. J was trimmed by 5 bases and V by 4 bases; bases with no gene match: 10. The CDR3 spans 16 residues. CDR3 sequence reads: CASSSGWTGGEETQYF. The CDR3 nucleotides are TGTGCCAGCAGTTCCGGCTGGACAGGGGGAGAGGAGACCCAGTACTTC.

The table lists this clonotype with a few counts. V is TRBV6-6 and J is TRBJ1-2; D uncertain. Germline V gene sequence: CDR1 MNHNY, CDR2 SVGAGI (reference sequence). The CDR3 length is 15 residues. The ends were cut back, 6 bases at V and 4 bases at J, with 18 bases in the middle. The CDR3 loop is CASSPDWEGPYGYTF. CDR3 nucleotides: TGTGCCAGCAGCCCCGATTGGGAGGGCCCCTATGGCTACACCTTC.

This clonotype occurred a few times. The chain has TRBV3-1 and TRBJ2-7, with 13 bases fitting TRBD2. With V trimmed by 5 bases and J by 2 bases, 9 bases remained unmatched. The CDR3 spans 17 residues. In germline, CDR1 is LGHDT, CDR2 YNNKEL (reference sequence). CDR3 DNA sequence: TGTGCCAGCAGCTTTCGGACTAGCGGGAGCACAACCTACGAGCAGTACTTC. This gives the protein CASSFRTSGSTTYEQYF.

The DNA of the CDR3 is TGCAGTGCTAGAGATCATCGGCGACAGAACAATCAGCCCCAGCATTTT. Translated, it gives CSARDHRRQNNQPQHF. The V gene is TRBV20-1, the J gene TRBJ1-5; possible D gene TRBD1, 5 bases. The CDR3 contains 16 residues. With 0 bases removed from V and 3 bases from J, the gap between germline ends came to 15 bases. Germline-derived CDR1 and CDR2 are DFQATT and SNEGSKA (reference sequence).

With regard to this clonotype: One end of the junction varies from germline; a read error may be responsible. The gene calls are TRBV20-1 and TRBJ2-5; the D gene could be TRBD1 or TRBD2 (5 bases each). CDR3 length: 11 amino acids. Germline-derived CDR1 and CDR2 are DFQATT and SNEGSKA (reference sequence). This CDR3 reads CSADIGETRYF. Here the CDR3 DNA reads TGCAGTGCGGACATAGGGGAGACCCGGTACTTC.

Here the CDR3 reads CASSFSASGSYEQYF. CDR3 sequence (DNA): TGTGCCAGCAGCTTTTCGGCTAGCGGGAGCTACGAGCAGTACTTC. This chain links TRBV7-8 with TRBJ2-7, with TRBD2 matching 10 bases. This CDR3 contains 15 residues. V was pared by 3 bases and J by 3 bases, with 5 bases of the junction left unmatched. CDR1 and CDR2 (germline): SGHVS, FQNEAQ. Drawing the rest from reference TRBV7-8 and TRBJ2-7, the complete variable domain is GAGVSQSPRYKVAKRGQDVALRCDPISGHVSLFWYQQALGQGPEFLTYFQNEAQLDKSGLPSDRFFAERPEGSVSTLKIQRTQQEDSAVYLCASSFSASGSYEQYFGPGTRLTVT.

This clonotype came up many times. V usage is TRBV6-6 and J usage is TRBJ2-1; D unresolved. This CDR3 region has 13 residues. CDR1 is MNHNY, CDR2 SVGAGI, per germline (reference sequence). The ends were cut back, 2 bases at V and 4 bases at J, with 6 bases in the middle. CDR3 amino acids: CASSYAEYNEQFF. For the CDR3, the DNA is TGTGCCAGCAGTTACGCTGAATACAATGAGCAGTTCTTC.

V and J are TRBV20-1 and TRBJ2-7, with TRBD1 matching over 10 bases. J gave up 9 bases and V 0 bases, and 11 bases lay outside the gene matches. This CDR3 is 15 amino acids long. Germline assignment: CDR1 DFQATT and CDR2 SNEGSKA (reference sequence). CDR3 coding DNA: TGCAGTGCTAGAGAGTCGACAGGGGGCAAAAGCGGGCAGTACTTC. This encodes CSARESTGGKSGQYF.

V is TRBV28 and J is TRBJ1-2; TRBD1 aligns across 7 bases. The CDR3 covers 13 residues. Trimming at V came to 5 bases and at J to 5 bases, leaving 5 bases not matched to a gene. Per the germline V gene, CDR1 is MDHEN and CDR2 is SYDVKM. The CDR3 protein is CASSIPTGYGYTF. The CDR3 DNA is TGTGCCAGCAGTATCCCGACAGGGTATGGCTACACCTTC.

This clonotype was seen ten or more times. The gene calls are TRBV4-1 and TRBJ2-1; no firm D call. Looked up from germline, CDR1 is MGHRA and CDR2 is YSYEKL. V lost 0 bases to trimming and J lost 0 bases, with 12 bases between them. The CDR3 contains 17 residues. The CDR3 reads CASSQESSGVSYNEQFF. CDR3 in DNA: TGCGCCAGCAGCCAAGAATCGAGTGGAGTCTCCTACAATGAGCAGTTCTTC.

This clonotype turned up a few times. V and J are TRBV4-1 and TRBJ2-3, with D tentatively TRBD2 (6 bases). The germline CDR1 and CDR2 sequences are MGHRA and YSYEKL. V was trimmed by 0 bases and J by 3 bases, leaving 10 bases between them. The CDR3 runs 15 residues. In DNA, the CDR3 is TGCGCCAGCAGCCAAGACGGGAGTGAGACAGATACGCAGTATTTT. This sequence encodes CASSQDGSETDTQYF.